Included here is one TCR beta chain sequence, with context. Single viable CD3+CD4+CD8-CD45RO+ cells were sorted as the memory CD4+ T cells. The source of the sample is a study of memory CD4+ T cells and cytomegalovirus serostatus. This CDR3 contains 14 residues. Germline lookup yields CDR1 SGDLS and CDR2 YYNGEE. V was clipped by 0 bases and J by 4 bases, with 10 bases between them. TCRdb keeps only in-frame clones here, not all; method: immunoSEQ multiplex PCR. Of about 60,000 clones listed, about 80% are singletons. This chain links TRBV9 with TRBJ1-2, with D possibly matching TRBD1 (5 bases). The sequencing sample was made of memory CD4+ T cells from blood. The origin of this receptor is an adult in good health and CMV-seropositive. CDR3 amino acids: CASSVAGTAYGYTF. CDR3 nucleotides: TGTGCCAGCAGCGTAGCCGGGACTGCCTATGGCTACACCTTC. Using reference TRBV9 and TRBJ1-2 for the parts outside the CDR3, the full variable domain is DSGVTQTPKHLITATGQRVTLRCSPRSGDLSVYWYQQSLDQGLQFLIQYYNGEERAKGNILERFSAQQFPDLHSELNLSSLELGDSALYFCASSVAGTAYGYTFGSGTRLTVV.